Reported below is one T cell receptor beta chain. Antigen unknown. This entry belongs to a study of identifying expanded T cells in peripheral blood. Notes on the study in general: Technical replicates showed roughly 1.2 changed clones; two weeks about 16; four weeks 19. Clone count variance between approximately two-week samples rose with total template count.

Profiled with immunoSEQ multiplex PCR; TCRdb holds only in-frame clones, not every one. The table has under 90,000 clones, 89% seen once. During the collection period, no donor immune events like infections were recorded. The V gene's germline CDR1 is LGHNA and CDR2 YSLEER. Trimming stripped 4 bases from V and 2 bases from J, with 12 bases between. There are 14 residues in the CDR3. V usage is TRBV4-3 and J usage is TRBJ2-7; perhaps TRBD2 as D (6 bases). Sample: blood. The clonotype comes from a person between 18 and 75 years old in good health. CDR3 bases: TGCGCCAGCAGCCCGGCCGGGACTCCCTACGAGCAGTACTTC. Its protein is CASSPAGTPYEQYF.